Listed here are 11 T cell receptor beta chains from one sample, sequenced in a study of T cell responses to AZD1222 COVID-19 vaccine (TCRdb year 2021). Preparation of the library involved the immunoSEQ multiplex PCR assay. TCRdb stores this immuneACCESS table with in-frame sequences only. Part of the clones is absent; in the studies checked, under half of the shortfall reflects unresolved V genes, and no reason is known for the rest. Recorded for this sample are more than 95,000 clones; around 91% of them occurred a single time. The ten largest account for roughly 1.6% of the sample. The label giving this sample's time point can be read as: about 28 days (+/-7) after the second vaccine dose. The sample in question was peripheral blood, obtained 28 days after the second AZD1222 dose. These receptors came from an adult who received the AZD1222 COVID-19 vaccine.

The chain couples TRBV10-2 to TRBJ2-7; 7 bases align to TRBD1. CDR3 length: 15 residues. Germline CDR1 WSHSY, CDR2 SAAADI. V lost 7 bases to trimming and J lost 4 bases; unmatched junction nucleotides: 13. CDR3 region: CASKHPRQGVYEQYF. In DNA form, the CDR3 reads TGCGCCAGCAAACACCCAAGACAGGGTGTTTACGAGCAGTACTTC.

This clone was recorded a few times. V and J are TRBV4-2 and TRBJ2-1; TRBD2 matches at 10 bases. In germline, CDR1 is LGHNA, CDR2 YNFKEQ. V lost 1 base to trimming and J lost 4 bases; unmatched junction nucleotides: 10. The CDR3 runs 18 residues. CDR3 sequence reads: CASSQAVGSSGRYNEQFF. In DNA form, the CDR3 reads TGTGCCAGCAGCCAAGCCGTGGGATCTAGCGGGAGATACAATGAGCAGTTCTTC.

The chain employs TRBV5-1 and TRBJ2-3; D perhaps matches TRBD2 (5 bases). The CDR3 is 16 amino acids. V was clipped by 0 bases and J by 6 bases, with 17 bases between them. The germline gives CDR1 SGHRS, CDR2 YFSETQ. For the CDR3, the DNA is TGCGCCAGCAGCTTGGCACCTATGGGCCCGGGGGATACGCAGTATTTT. It is translated as CASSLAPMGPGDTQYF. The full variable domain, rest sourced from reference TRBV5-1 and TRBJ2-3, is KAGVTQTPRYLIKTRGQQVTLSCSPISGHRSVSWYQQTPGQGLQFLFEYFSETQRNKGNFPGRFSGRQFSNSRSEMNVSTLELGDSALYLCASSLAPMGPGDTQYFGPGTRLTVL.

V gene TRBV28 combines with J gene TRBJ2-1; tentatively, D is TRBD2 (6 bases). The CDR3 contains 14 residues. V dropped 6 bases and J dropped 2 bases, with 11 bases sitting between them. Germline CDR1 MDHEN, CDR2 SYDVKM. The CDR3 loop reads CASSFGGTYNEQFF. In DNA form, the CDR3 reads TGTGCCAGCAGCTTCGGCGGGACCTACAATGAGCAGTTCTTC.

J is TRBJ1-6 and V is TRBV28, with a tentative D call TRBD1 (6 bases). Trimming removed 4 bases from V and 10 bases from J, with 20 bases in between. Germline lookup yields CDR1 MDHEN and CDR2 SYDVKM. The CDR3 runs 16 residues. The CDR3 sequence is CASSSPWGARVSPLHF. The CDR3 region has the DNA TGTGCCAGCAGTTCCCCTTGGGGGGCAAGGGTCTCACCCCTCCACTTT.

The rearrangement joins TRBV14 to TRBJ1-6; 7 bases are a match to TRBD1. This CDR3 comprises 17 residues. The junction had 8 bases not matched to a gene; V was cut back by 6 bases and J by 0 bases. Germline V gives CDR1 SGHDN, CDR2 FVKESK. The CDR3 protein is CASRDRVGSSYNSPLHF. The CDR3 bases are TGTGCCAGCAGAGACAGGGTTGGAAGCTCCTATAATTCACCCCTCCACTTT.

This rearrangement joins TRBV5-4 to TRBJ2-1, with 10 bases fitting TRBD2. V lost 5 bases to trimming and J lost 2 bases; unmatched junction nucleotides: 4. This CDR3 spans 15 amino acids. Germline assignment: CDR1 SGHNT and CDR2 YYREEE (reference sequence). The CDR3, as DNA: TGTGCCAGCAGGAGAGCGGGAGGGGCCTACAATGAGCAGTTCTTC. Residues: CASRRAGGAYNEQFF. The full variable domain, its missing parts supplied by reference TRBV5-4 and TRBJ2-1, is ETGVTQSPTHLIKTRGQQVTLRCSSQSGHNTVSWYQQALGQGPQFIFQYYREEENGRGNFPPRFSGLQFPNYSSELNVNALELDDSALYLCASRRAGGAYNEQFFGPGTRLTVL.

This clone was counted once. This chain links TRBV7-9 with TRBJ2-3; 8 nucleotides agree with TRBD2. Germline loops: CDR1 SEHNR, CDR2 FQNEAQ (reference sequence). V was pared by 5 bases and J by 6 bases, with 13 bases of the junction left unmatched. The CDR3 has 16 residues. The CDR3 region is CASSETLAEVGDTQYF. DNA of the CDR3: TGTGCCAGCAGCGAGACACTAGCGGAGGTGGGTGATACGCAGTATTTT. The full variable domain, completed using reference TRBV7-9 and TRBJ2-3, is DTGVSQNPRHKITKRGQNVTFRCDPISEHNRLYWYRQTLGQGPEFLTYFQNEAQLEKSRLLSDRFSAERPKGSFSTLEIQRTEQGDSAMYLCASSETLAEVGDTQYFGPGTRLTVL.

The chain has TRBV7-3 and TRBJ2-2; no clear D gene. Germline V lookup: CDR1 SGHTA, CDR2 FQGTGA. The V and J ends lost 3 bases and 6 bases respectively, with 5 bases between them. This CDR3 spans 12 amino acids. CDR3 residues: CASSFGSGELFF. DNA for the CDR3: TGTGCCAGCAGCTTTGGCTCCGGGGAGCTGTTTTTT.

CDR3 in DNA: TGCAGCGTGACTAGCGCGGACGAGCAGTACTTC. Protein: CSVTSADEQYF. The rearrangement uses TRBV29-1 and TRBJ2-7, with 8 positions matching TRBD2. The CDR3 is 11 amino acids. The V gene's germline CDR1 is SQVTM and CDR2 ANQGSEA. V gave up 6 bases and J gave up 5 bases; unmatched junction bases: 3.

The chain couples TRBV2 to TRBJ2-2; no clear D. The germline CDR1 and CDR2 sequences are SNHLY and FYNNEI. This CDR3 has 14 residues. Trimming took off 6 bases at V and 0 bases at J, with 8 bases between the two ends. CDR3 sequence: CASSPNTNTGELFF. The CDR3 region has the DNA TGTGCCAGCAGCCCGAACACGAACACCGGGGAGCTGTTTTTT.